This TCR beta chain stems from a study of response to subunit inactivated influenza vaccine. General study points: T cells newly recruited by each seasonal influenza vaccination are few, the authors suggested.

Per germline, CDR1 MDHEN and CDR2 SYDVKM. There are 14 residues in the CDR3. V gave up 3 bases and J gave up 3 bases, with 11 bases separating them. TCRdb reprocessed the RT-PCR reads via MiXCR and lists one record per CDR3 protein. The sample includes roughly 570,000 distinct CDR3 sequences, about 14% of them seen just once. Only a few counts were recorded for this clonotype. Its antigen is still unknown. This receptor was taken from a man between 50 and 59 years old who received an inactivated influenza vaccine. The J gene is TRBJ2-5, the V gene TRBV28, with a weak D call TRBD1 (5 bases). This material consisted of PBMCs from blood, taken 12 days after vaccination. CDR3 protein: CASSFGRVEETQYF. CDR3 sequence (DNA): TGTGCCAGCAGTTTCGGCAGGGTCGAAGAGACCCAGTACTTC.